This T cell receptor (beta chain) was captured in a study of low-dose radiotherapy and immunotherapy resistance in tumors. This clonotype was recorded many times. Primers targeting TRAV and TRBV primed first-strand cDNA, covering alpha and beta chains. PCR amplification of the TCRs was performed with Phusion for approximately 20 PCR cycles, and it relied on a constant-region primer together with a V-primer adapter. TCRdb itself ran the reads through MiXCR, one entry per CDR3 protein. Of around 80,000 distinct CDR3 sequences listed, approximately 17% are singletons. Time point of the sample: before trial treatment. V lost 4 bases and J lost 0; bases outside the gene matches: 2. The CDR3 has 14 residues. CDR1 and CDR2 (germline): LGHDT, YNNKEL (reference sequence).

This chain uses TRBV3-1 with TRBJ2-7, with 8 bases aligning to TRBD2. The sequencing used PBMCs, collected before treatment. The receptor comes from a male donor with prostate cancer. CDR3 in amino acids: CASSPSGSSYEQYF. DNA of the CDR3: TGTGCCAGCAGCCCCAGCGGGAGCTCCTACGAGCAGTACTTC.